Listed below are T cell receptor beta chains from one sample, sequenced in a study of CD8 T cells in ankylosing spondylitis. Each CDR3 protein gets one entry after TCRdb re-called the 5' RACE reads with MiXCR. The sample lists around 890,000 distinct CDR3 sequences; around 11% were seen once. Input material: blood, either unsorted or a sorted T cell fraction (not recorded which). The receptor set was obtained from a male donor with ankylosing spondylitis. The CDR3 runs from the conserved cysteine through the conserved F or W. The D gene is left open where the match is weak. Clone size is not always given. Where it is, it says once, few, many or a class for expanded clones.

>NA|NA|TRBJ2-3|TRBV20-1
TGCAGTGCTAGAAGGCCCAGGGCCACAGATACGCAGTATTTT
CSARRPRATDTQYF
>NA|few|TRBJ2-1|TRBV4-3
TGCGCCAGCAGCCAAGATCCCCCGGGAAGCTCCTACAATGAGCAGTTCTTC
CASSQDPPGSSYNEQFF
>NA|NA|TRBJ2-3|TRBV6-2/TRBV6-3
TGTGCCAGCCATAGGGGCGGACCTTACACAGATACGCAGTATTTT
CASHRGGPYTDTQYF
>TRBD1|few|TRBJ1-5|TRBV20-1
TGCAGTGCTAGGACAGGGCCTAGCAATCAGCCCCAGCATTTT
CSARTGPSNQPQHF
>NA|NA|TRBJ2-5|TRBV11-2
TGTGCCAGCAGCCAGAGGGAGGTTCTAGCGGAGACCCAGTACTTC
CASSQREVLAETQYF
>TRBD1|NA|TRBJ1-2|TRBV20-1
TGCAGTGCCCTGGACAGGAGGGGGGGAGGCTACACCTTC
CSALDRRGGGYTF
>TRBD1|few|TRBJ2-5|TRBV28
TGTGCCAGCAGTTTCTCGGGACAGCGTTACTTCGGAGAGACCCAGTACTTC
CASSFSGQRYFGETQYF
>TRBD2|few|TRBJ2-5|TRBV4-3
TGCGCCAGCAGCCAAGATTACGGGAGGTGGGAGACCCAGTACTTC
CASSQDYGRWETQYF
>NA|NA|TRBJ2-7|TRBV7-2
TGTGCCAGCAGCTTAGGGTGGCAGAACTACGAGCAGTACTTC
CASSLGWQNYEQYF
>TRBD1|many|TRBJ2-2|TRBV15
TGTGCCACCCGGGACAGCTTGAACACCGGGGAGCTGTTTTTT
CATRDSLNTGELFF
>NA|many|TRBJ1-1|TRBV12-3/TRBV12-4
TGTGCCAGCAGTTTGGTCCTTTTGAACACTGAAGCTTTCTTT
CASSLVLLNTEAFF
>NA|few|TRBJ2-1|TRBV6-5
TGTGCCAGCAGTTACTCGAACAGAGACAATGAGCAGTTCTTC
CASSYSNRDNEQFF
>NA|few|TRBJ2-2|TRBV11-2
TGTGCCAGCATTAAGCAGCGGCTCACCGGGGAGCTGTTTTTT
CASIKQRLTGELFF
>TRBD2|many|TRBJ2-7|TRBV20-1
TGCAGTGCTAGAGATCCAACTAGCGGGAGTAGCGACGAGCAGTACTTC
CSARDPTSGSSDEQYF
>NA|NA|TRBJ2-5|TRBV5-1
TGCGCCAGCAGCTTGGCAACCGGCACGGGGTACCAAGAGACCCAGTACTTC
CASSLATGTGYQETQYF
>NA|many|TRBJ1-3|TRBV20-1
TGCAGTGCTAGAGATAGGGTGGGAACTGGAAACACCATATATTTT
CSARDRVGTGNTIYF
>TRBD2|many|TRBJ2-1|TRBV20-1
TGCAGTGCGCTAGCGGGAGGATACAATGAGCAGTTCTTC
CSALAGGYNEQFF
>NA|few|TRBJ2-6|TRBV7-9
TGTGCCAGCAGCCGGACGGCCTCTGGGGCCAACGTCCTGACTTTC
CASSRTASGANVLTF
>TRBD2|many|TRBJ2-2|TRBV12-3/TRBV12-4
TGTGCCAGCAGTTTCCGCGGGAGGGGCACCGGGGAGCTGTTTTTT
CASSFRGRGTGELFF
>NA|NA|TRBJ1-3|TRBV29-1
TGCAGCGTTGTTCTTAGGTTGGCCTCTGGAAACACCATATATTTT
CSVVLRLASGNTIYF
>TRBD2|NA|TRBJ2-1|TRBV5-1
TGCGCCAGCAGCATGACTAGCGGGAACTACAATGAGCAGTTCTTC
CASSMTSGNYNEQFF
>NA|few|TRBJ1-4|TRBV9
TGTGCCAGCAGCGTTCGTTATGGTGAAAAACTGTTTTTT
CASSVRYGEKLFF
>TRBD1|few|TRBJ2-5|TRBV7-2
TGTGCCAGCAGCACCGCCGGGACAGGGGAAGAGACCCAGTACTTC
CASSTAGTGEETQYF
>NA|NA|TRBJ1-5|TRBV4-2
TGTGCCAGCAGCGGAGTTTCTGTGGACAATCAGCCCCAGCATTTT
CASSGVSVDNQPQHF
>NA|NA|TRBJ2-7|TRBV15
TGTGCCACCAGCAGAGAACCCGGGAGCTCCTACGAGCAGTACTTC
CATSREPGSSYEQYF
>NA|many|TRBJ2-5|TRBV7-2
TGTGCCAGCAGCCCTAGACTCTTATTTCCAGAGACCCAGTACTTC
CASSPRLLFPETQYF
>TRBD1|many|TRBJ2-7|TRBV4-2
TGTGCCAGCAGCCCCCGGACAGGGGTCGAGCAGTACTTC
CASSPRTGVEQYF
>NA|NA|TRBJ1-6|TRBV7-2
TGTGCCAGCAGCTTAGTCCCCACAGACAGGAGAAGAGGACCCCTCCACTTT
CASSLVPTDRRRGPLHF